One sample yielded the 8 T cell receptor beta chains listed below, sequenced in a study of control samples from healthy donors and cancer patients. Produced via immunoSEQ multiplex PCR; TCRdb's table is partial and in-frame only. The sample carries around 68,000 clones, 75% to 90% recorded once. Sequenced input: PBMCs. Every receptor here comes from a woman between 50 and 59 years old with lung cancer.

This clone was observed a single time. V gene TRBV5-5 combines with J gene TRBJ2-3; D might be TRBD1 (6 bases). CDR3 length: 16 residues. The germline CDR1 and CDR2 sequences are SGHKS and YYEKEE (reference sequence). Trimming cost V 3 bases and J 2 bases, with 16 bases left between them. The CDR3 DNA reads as TGTGCCAGCAGCTGGGGACACTCCTTATACACAGATACGCAGTATTTT. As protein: CASSWGHSLYTDTQYF.

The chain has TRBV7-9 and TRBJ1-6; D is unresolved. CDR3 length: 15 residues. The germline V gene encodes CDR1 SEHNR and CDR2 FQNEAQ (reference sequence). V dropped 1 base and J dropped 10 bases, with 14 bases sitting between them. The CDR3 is CASSLGGFLRSPLHF. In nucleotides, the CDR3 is TGTGCCAGCAGCTTAGGAGGCTTCCTTAGGTCACCCCTCCACTTT.

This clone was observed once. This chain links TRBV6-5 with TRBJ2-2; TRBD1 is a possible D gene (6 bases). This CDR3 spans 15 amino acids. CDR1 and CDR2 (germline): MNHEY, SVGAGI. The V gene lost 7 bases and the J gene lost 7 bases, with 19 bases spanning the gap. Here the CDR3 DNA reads TGTGCCAGCACTCCCCGGACAGCGCCCAGCGGGGAGCTGTTTTTT. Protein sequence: CASTPRTAPSGELFF.

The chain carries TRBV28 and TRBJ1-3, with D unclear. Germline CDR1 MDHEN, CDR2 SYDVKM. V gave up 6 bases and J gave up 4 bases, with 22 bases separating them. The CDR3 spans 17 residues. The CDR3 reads CASRPTGGRQLGNTIYF. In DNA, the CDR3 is TGTGCCAGCAGGCCGACCGGCGGAAGACAATTGGGAAACACCATATATTTT.

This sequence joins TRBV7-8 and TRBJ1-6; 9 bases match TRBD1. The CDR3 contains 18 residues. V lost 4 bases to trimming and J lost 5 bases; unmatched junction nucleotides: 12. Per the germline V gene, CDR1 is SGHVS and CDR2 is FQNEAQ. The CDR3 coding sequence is TGTGCCAGCAGCTCTCTAACCGTGGACAGGGGAGATAATTCACCCCTCCACTTT. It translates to CASSSLTVDRGDNSPLHF.

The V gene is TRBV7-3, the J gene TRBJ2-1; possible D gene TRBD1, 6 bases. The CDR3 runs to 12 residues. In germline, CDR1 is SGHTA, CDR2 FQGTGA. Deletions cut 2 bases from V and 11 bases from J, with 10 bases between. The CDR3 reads CASSLGQNQQFF. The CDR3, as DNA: TGTGCCAGCAGCTTAGGACAGAATCAGCAGTTCTTC. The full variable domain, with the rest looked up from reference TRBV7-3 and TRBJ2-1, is GAGVSQTPSNKVTEKGKYVELRCDPISGHTALYWYRQSLGQGPEFLIYFQGTGAADDSGLPNDRFFAVRPEGSVSTLKIQRTERGDSAVYLCASSLGQNQQFFGPGTRLTVL.

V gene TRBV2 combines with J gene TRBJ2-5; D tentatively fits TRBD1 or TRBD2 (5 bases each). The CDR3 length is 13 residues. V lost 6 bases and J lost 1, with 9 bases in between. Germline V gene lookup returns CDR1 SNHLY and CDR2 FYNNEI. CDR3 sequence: CASSRDGQETQYF. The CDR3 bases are TGTGCCAGCAGCCGGGACGGCCAAGAGACCCAGTACTTC.

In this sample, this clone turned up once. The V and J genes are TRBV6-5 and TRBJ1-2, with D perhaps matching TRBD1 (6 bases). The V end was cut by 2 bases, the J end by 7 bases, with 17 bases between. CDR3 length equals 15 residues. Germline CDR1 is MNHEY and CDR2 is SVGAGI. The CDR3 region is CASSYQQGVMGGYTF. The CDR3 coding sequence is TGTGCCAGCAGTTACCAACAGGGTGTTATGGGTGGCTACACCTTC.